Given below is one T cell receptor beta chain in context. Its target is unknown. The same CDR3 arises from other DNA sequences in this sample as well. The data originate from a study of T cell responses to AZD1222 COVID-19 vaccine. Study-level results: The reported proportion of spike-specific TCRs targeting unmutated variant regions was nearly half.

V was shortened by 6 bases and J by 5 bases, with 14 bases between the two germline ends. Germline V gene sequence: CDR1 MNHEY, CDR2 SMNVEV (reference sequence). The CDR3 contains 14 residues. Data came from immunoSEQ multiplex PCR; TCRdb stores just in-frame clones and leaves some out. The sample comprises 250,000 to 300,000 clones, around 92% of which are singletons, and 0.55% rests with the top ten. This sequence originates from an adult who received the AZD1222 COVID-19 vaccine. The J gene is TRBJ2-1, the V gene TRBV27; possible D gene TRBD1, 5 bases. The input for sequencing was peripheral blood, taken 28 days after the second AZD1222 dose. CDR3 DNA: TGTGCCAGCAGGCAGGGTGGGGTGAACAATGAGCAGTTCTTC. Translating it yields CASRQGGVNNEQFF.